These 17 T cell receptor beta chains were all obtained from the same sample, sequenced in a study of T cell responses to AZD1222 COVID-19 vaccine. The data were produced by immunoSEQ multiplex PCR, yet TCRdb's version contains in-frame clones alone and is incomplete. In the table there are about 180,000 clones, roughly 92% of which are singletons. The sample in question was peripheral blood, obtained 28 days after the second AZD1222 dose. Every receptor here comes from an adult who received the AZD1222 COVID-19 vaccine.

V and J are TRBV11-2 and TRBJ1-5, with TRBD1 identical over 7 bases. This CDR3 region has 15 residues. V dropped 5 bases and J dropped 0; count of bases not matched to a gene: 4. The germline CDR1 and CDR2 sequences are SGHAT and FQNNGV. The CDR3 DNA reads TGTGCCAGCAGCCGACAGGGTAGTAGCAATCAGCCCCAGCATTTT. It codes for CASSRQGSSNQPQHF. Full variable domain (rest looked up from reference TRBV11-2 and TRBJ1-5): EAGVAQSPRYKIIEKRQSVAFWCNPISGHATLYWYQQILGQGPKLLIQFQNNGVVDDSQLPKDRFSAERLKGVDSTLKIQPAKLEDSAVYLCASSRQGSSNQPQHFGDGTRLSIL.

The chain has TRBV11-1 and TRBJ2-7; D is tentatively TRBD1 or TRBD2 (5 bases each). Trimming removed 3 bases at V and 3 bases at J, with 15 bases between. Germline CDR1 reads SGHAT; CDR2 reads FQDESV (reference sequence). The CDR3 has 15 amino acids. The CDR3 loop reads CASSLVPEGFYEQYF. CDR3 bases: TGTGCCAGCAGCTTGGTTCCCGAGGGGTTCTACGAGCAGTACTTC.

The chain recombines TRBV12-3 or TRBV12-4 with TRBJ1-5, with D possibly being TRBD1 (5 bases). The V end lost 6 bases, the J end lost 5 bases, and 8 bases lay between the germline ends. The CDR3 consists of 12 residues. The CDR3 loop reads CASRRGDQPQHF. Here the CDR3 DNA reads TGTGCCAGCAGGCGAGGGGATCAGCCCCAGCATTTT.

V and J are TRBV19 and TRBJ1-1; perhaps TRBD1 as D (5 bases). With 7 bases removed from V and 0 bases from J, the gap between germline ends came to 12 bases. The CDR3 has 14 amino acids. CDR1 is LNHDA, CDR2 SQIVND, per germline (reference sequence). CDR3 nucleotides: TGTGCCAGTACCTCCCCGGGGCTGAACACTGAAGCTTTCTTT. As protein: CASTSPGLNTEAFF. The variable domain in full, completed from reference TRBV19 and TRBJ1-1, reads DGGITQSPKYLFRKEGQNVTLSCEQNLNHDAMYWYRQDPGQGLRLIYYSQIVNDFQKGDIAEGYSVSREKKESFPLTVTSAQKNPTAFYLCASTSPGLNTEAFFGQGTRLTVV.

The chain links TRBV19 to TRBJ1-1, with D unclear. This CDR3 has 12 amino acids. Germline values: CDR1 LNHDA, CDR2 SQIVND (reference sequence). V dropped 7 bases and J dropped 4 bases, with 10 bases sitting between them. The CDR3 nucleotides are TGTGCCAGTACGAGGTTTGGCACTGAAGCTTTCTTT. Translating it yields CASTRFGTEAFF.

The chain combines TRBV6-5 with TRBJ1-2; no definite D call. CDR3 length: 12 amino acids. With 6 bases removed from V and 8 bases from J, the gap between germline ends came to 13 bases. Germline assignment: CDR1 MNHEY and CDR2 SVGAGI. The CDR3 bases are TGTGCCAGCAGATACACTACGGGGGGCTACACCTTC. It is translated as CASRYTTGGYTF.

The chain combines TRBV19 with TRBJ2-6; 8 positions agree with TRBD2. Germline V CDR1 and CDR2: LNHDA, SQIVND (reference sequence). CDR3 length equals 17 residues. V dropped 5 bases and J dropped 0; count of bases not matched to a gene: 6. The CDR3 DNA reads TGTGCCAGTAGTTCCCTAGCGGGCCGCTCTGGGGCCAACGTCCTGACTTTC. It codes for CASSSLAGRSGANVLTF.

The genes are TRBV19 and TRBJ1-5, with 9 nucleotides matching TRBD1. J gave up 3 bases and V 3 bases, and 3 bases lay outside the gene matches. Germline CDR1 and CDR2: LNHDA and SQIVND (reference sequence). CDR3 length equals 15 residues. The DNA of the CDR3 is TGTGCCAGTAGTATGGGACAGGGTTTCAATCAGCCCCAGCATTTT. Protein product: CASSMGQGFNQPQHF.

The chain carries TRBV29-1 and TRBJ1-1; 9 nucleotides agree with TRBD1. V trimming: 5 bases; J trimming: 3 bases; junction bases outside the gene matches: 4. Germline CDR1 SQVTM, CDR2 ANQGSEA. The CDR3 consists of 13 residues. The CDR3 region is CSVKTGGDTEAFF. The CDR3 bases are TGCAGCGTTAAGACAGGGGGAGACACTGAAGCTTTCTTT.

The J gene is TRBJ1-2, the V gene TRBV29-1, with a possible D match to TRBD1 (6 bases). Germline CDR1 is SQVTM and CDR2 is ANQGSEA. The CDR3 runs to 11 residues. Trimming cost V 1 base and J 9 bases, with 9 bases left between them. The CDR3 DNA reads TGCAGCGTTGAAGGAGGGGGAAGCTACACCTTC. Its translation: CSVEGGGSYTF.

This rearrangement joins TRBV11-2 to TRBJ1-5; D might be TRBD1 (5 bases). V gave up 5 bases and J gave up 5 bases, with 13 bases separating them. Germline CDR1 is SGHAT and CDR2 is FQNNGV. CDR3 length: 14 residues. The CDR3 region is CASSPGTDDQPQHF. As DNA, the CDR3 is TGTGCCAGCAGCCCCGGGACGGACGATCAGCCCCAGCATTTT.

In its sample, this clone was seen once. V and J are TRBV13 and TRBJ1-2; TRBD1 aligns across 7 bases. V shed 5 bases and J 2 bases; nucleotides not matched to a gene: 8. The CDR3 spans 15 residues. Germline V gene lookup returns CDR1 PRHDT and CDR2 FYEKMQ (reference sequence). CDR3 DNA: TGTGCCAGCAGCCCCCAGGGGGTTCGAAACTATGGCTACACCTTC. As protein: CASSPQGVRNYGYTF. The full variable domain, with the rest looked up from reference TRBV13 and TRBJ1-2, is AAGVIQSPRHLIKEKRETATLKCYPIPRHDTVYWYQQGPGQDPQFLISFYEKMQSDKGSIPDRFSAQQFSDYHSELNMSSLELGDSALYFCASSPQGVRNYGYTFGSGTRLTVV.

V is TRBV28 and J is TRBJ1-4; D gene ambiguous. CDR3 size: 13 residues. The ends were cut back, 7 bases at V and 7 bases at J, with 13 bases in the middle. CDR1 is MDHEN and CDR2 is SYDVKM in the germline V gene. CDR3 loop: CASKRVNIEKLFF. CDR3 nucleotide sequence: TGTGCCAGCAAACGGGTCAATATTGAAAAACTGTTTTTT. Looking up the rest from reference TRBV28 and TRBJ1-4 gives the full variable domain: DVKVTQSSRYLVKRTGEKVFLECVQDMDHENMFWYRQDPGLGLRLIYFSYDVKMKEKGDIPEGYSVSREKKERFSLILESASTNQTSMYLCASKRVNIEKLFFGSGTQLSVL.

This rearrangement joins TRBV11-3 to TRBJ1-1; 8 positions match TRBD1. The CDR3 totals 15 residues. Germline V gene sequence: CDR1 SGHNT, CDR2 YENEEA. Trimming cost V 6 bases and J 6 bases; bases outside gene matches: 12. CDR3 sequence (DNA): TGTGCCAGCAGGCCTTCCGACAGGGGTTGGGCTGAAGCTTTCTTT. This translates into CASRPSDRGWAEAFF.

The J gene is TRBJ2-1, the V gene TRBV7-8, with 7 bases that match TRBD2. CDR3 length equals 16 residues. In germline, CDR1 is SGHVS, CDR2 FQNEAQ. With 8 bases clipped from V and 8 bases from J, the junction kept 18 bases outside the gene matches. For the CDR3, the DNA is TGTGCCAGCTGCCGAACGCGGGGGAGGCTCCTGGATGAGCAGTTCTTC. Translating gives CASCRTRGRLLDEQFF.

The chain employs TRBV10-3 and TRBJ1-1; 9 nucleotides match TRBD1. The V and J ends lost 2 bases and 3 bases, in that order; junction bases with no gene match: 10. From germline, CDR1 is ENHRY and CDR2 SYGVKD. The CDR3 totals 17 residues. Here the CDR3 reads CAISEGTGGEWDTEAFF. In DNA, the CDR3 is TGTGCCATCAGTGAGGGTACAGGGGGCGAGTGGGACACTGAAGCTTTCTTT.

V is TRBV28 and J is TRBJ1-5; TRBD1 matches 11 bases. J was trimmed by 7 bases and V by 6 bases; bases with no gene match: 14. The CDR3 loop spans 17 amino acids. Germline CDR1 is MDHEN and CDR2 is SYDVKM. CDR3 coding DNA: TGTGCCAGCAGCCAATCTTACGGGACAGGGGGTGGACAGCCCCAGCATTTT. Amino acid sequence: CASSQSYGTGGGQPQHF.